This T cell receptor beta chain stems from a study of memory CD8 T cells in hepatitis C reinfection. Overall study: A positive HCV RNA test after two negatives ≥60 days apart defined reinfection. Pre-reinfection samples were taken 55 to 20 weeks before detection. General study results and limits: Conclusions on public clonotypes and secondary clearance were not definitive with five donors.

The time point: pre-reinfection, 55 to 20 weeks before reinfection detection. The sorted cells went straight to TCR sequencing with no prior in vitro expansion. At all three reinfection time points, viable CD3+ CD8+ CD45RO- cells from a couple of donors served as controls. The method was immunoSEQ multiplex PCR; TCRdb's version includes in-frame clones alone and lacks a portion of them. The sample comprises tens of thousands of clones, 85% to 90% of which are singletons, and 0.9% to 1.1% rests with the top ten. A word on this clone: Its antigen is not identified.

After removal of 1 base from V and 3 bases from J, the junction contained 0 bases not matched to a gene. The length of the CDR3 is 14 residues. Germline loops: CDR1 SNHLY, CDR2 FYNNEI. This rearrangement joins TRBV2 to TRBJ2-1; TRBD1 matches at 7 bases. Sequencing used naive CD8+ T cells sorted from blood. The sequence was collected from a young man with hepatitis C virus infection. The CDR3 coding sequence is TGTGCCAGCAGTGAAGGACAGGGCTACAATGAGCAGTTCTTC. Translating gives CASSEGQGYNEQFF.